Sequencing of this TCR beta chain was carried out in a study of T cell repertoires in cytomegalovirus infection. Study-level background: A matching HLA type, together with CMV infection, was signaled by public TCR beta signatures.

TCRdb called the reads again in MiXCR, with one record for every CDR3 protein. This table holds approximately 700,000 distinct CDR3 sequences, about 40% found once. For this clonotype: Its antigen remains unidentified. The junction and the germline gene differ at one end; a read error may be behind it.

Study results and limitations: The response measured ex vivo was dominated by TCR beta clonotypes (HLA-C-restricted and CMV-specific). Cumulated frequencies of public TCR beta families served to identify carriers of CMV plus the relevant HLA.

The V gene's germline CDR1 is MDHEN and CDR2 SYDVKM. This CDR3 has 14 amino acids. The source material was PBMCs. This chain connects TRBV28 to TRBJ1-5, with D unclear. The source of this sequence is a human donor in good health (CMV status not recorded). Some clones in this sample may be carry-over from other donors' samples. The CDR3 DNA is TGTGCCAGCACCGCCCGGGGTCTCTATCATCCCCAGCATTTT. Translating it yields CASTARGLYHPQHF.